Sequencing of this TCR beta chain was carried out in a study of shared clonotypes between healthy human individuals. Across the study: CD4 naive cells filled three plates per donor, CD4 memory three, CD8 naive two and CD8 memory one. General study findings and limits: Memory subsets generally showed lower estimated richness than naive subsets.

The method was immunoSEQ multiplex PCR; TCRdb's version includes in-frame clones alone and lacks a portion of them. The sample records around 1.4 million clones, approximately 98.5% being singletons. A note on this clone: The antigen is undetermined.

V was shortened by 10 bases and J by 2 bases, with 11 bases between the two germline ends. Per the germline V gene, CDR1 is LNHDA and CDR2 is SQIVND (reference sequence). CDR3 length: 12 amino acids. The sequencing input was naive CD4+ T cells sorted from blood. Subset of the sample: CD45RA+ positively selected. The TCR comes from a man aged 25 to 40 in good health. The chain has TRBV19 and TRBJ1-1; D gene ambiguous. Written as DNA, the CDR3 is TGTGCCACTAGAGACCATAACACTGAAGCTTTCTTT. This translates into CATRDHNTEAFF.